The subject of this entry is one TCR beta chain. The table lists this clonotype with a few counts. Its antigen is currently not known. Qualities for individual bases were not recorded, and no much larger clone is one base off. The data originate from a study of regulatory T cells in long-lasting Graves disease (TCRdb year 2021). For the study in its entirety: Persistent Graves' disease meant more than 5 years of antithyroid drug treatment with TSH receptor autoantibodies that stayed positive. This study used TCR sequencing and RNA sequencing of peripheral blood to compare persistent Graves' disease patients against newly diagnosed Graves' disease patients. On average, persistent Graves' disease patients in the clinical cohort had been on antithyroid drugs for about 9.3 years. The study was conducted in China and was registered as a clinical trial. TCR sequencing covered around 13 persistent and some 20 newly diagnosed Graves' disease patients, some 33 samples in total.

Study-wide conclusions, independent of this receptor: Sequencing and analysis were restricted to the TCR beta chain. Preferential use of TRBV28, TRBJ1-2 and TRBJ2-5 was observed in persistent disease, whereas TRBV20-1 and TRBJ2-1 were favored in newly diagnosed disease. The authors noted that the small sample size was a limitation that may lower accuracy. Compared with newly diagnosed patients, patients with persistent Graves' disease had lower TCR Shannon entropy and fewer highly expanded clones, which suggests clonal expansion. Only peripheral blood was studied, because thyroid tissue, the primary lesion, was inaccessible. More public clonotypes were shared among persistent patients (around 2,600) than among newly diagnosed patients (roughly 1,000).

The germline V gene encodes CDR1 MNHNS and CDR2 SASEGT. V trim: 6 bases; J trim: 3 bases; unmatched bases: 7. Spanning cysteine to phenylalanine, the CDR3 consists of 14 amino acids. Only the CDR3 part of the read is kept: 42 bases, read in frame from the first base. The label giving this sample's time point can be read as: persistent/refractory GD, antithyroid drugs over 5 years with positive TRAb. For both TCR sequencing and RNA sequencing, RNA was extracted from PBMCs using TRIzol. The diagnosis of Graves' disease followed American Thyroid Association guidelines. Patients were recruited from an endocrinology department in Xi'an, China. Each patient gave about 10 milliliters of peripheral blood, collected in an EDTA anticoagulant tube. PBMCs were isolated by Ficoll Paque Plus density gradient separation without further T cell sorting. RNA quality was checked with an Agilent 2100 Bioanalyzer and agarose gel, and concentration with a NanoDrop 2000.

Libraries were prepared through multiplex PCR. Data came from an Illumina HiSeq 4000. iRepertoire HTBI primers and Arm-PCR amplification of CDR3 regions were used to construct TCR beta libraries. Gel purification was performed on PCR products prior to sequencing. The study's processing was this. Gene usage analysis of CDR3 amino acid clonotypes relied on the 55 to 80 TRBV and 14 TRBJ segments identified across samples. COPE and FqMerger were used to merge the filtered high-quality paired reads into contigs. Contigs were aligned with BLAST to IMGT TRBV, TRBD and TRBJ reference genes, and CDR3 was defined per IMGT. Highly expanded clones were defined as clonotypes with a frequency above 0.1%. Shannon entropy was used to measure repertoire diversity, and the Gini coefficient was used to measure V-J evenness. Clonotypes shared by more than one individual were considered public. TCRdb took the public reads, trimmed them with fastp at Q25, ran MiXCR for clone calling and kept in-frame beta chains. Each entry merges the rows of one CDR3 protein and shows their most common DNA and genes. In this record, the V and J calls reflect TCRdb's handling and not the investigators' own analysis. For this sample there are approximately 360,000 distinct CDR3 sequences; 23% appear just once. The ten largest make up about 27% of the sample.

The sequences come from peripheral blood mononuclear cells (PBMCs), collected when the disease was refractory, from a patient treated with antithyroid drugs. The chain uses TRBV6-1 and TRBJ2-7, with 8 bases matching TRBD2. This sequence originates from a woman aged 40 to 50 with Graves disease. Donor details come from another sample of the same person, matched by shared clones. The CDR3 sequence is CASSYSGADYEQYF. The DNA sequence is TGTGCCAGCAGCTATAGCGGGGCGGACTACGAGCAGTACTTC.